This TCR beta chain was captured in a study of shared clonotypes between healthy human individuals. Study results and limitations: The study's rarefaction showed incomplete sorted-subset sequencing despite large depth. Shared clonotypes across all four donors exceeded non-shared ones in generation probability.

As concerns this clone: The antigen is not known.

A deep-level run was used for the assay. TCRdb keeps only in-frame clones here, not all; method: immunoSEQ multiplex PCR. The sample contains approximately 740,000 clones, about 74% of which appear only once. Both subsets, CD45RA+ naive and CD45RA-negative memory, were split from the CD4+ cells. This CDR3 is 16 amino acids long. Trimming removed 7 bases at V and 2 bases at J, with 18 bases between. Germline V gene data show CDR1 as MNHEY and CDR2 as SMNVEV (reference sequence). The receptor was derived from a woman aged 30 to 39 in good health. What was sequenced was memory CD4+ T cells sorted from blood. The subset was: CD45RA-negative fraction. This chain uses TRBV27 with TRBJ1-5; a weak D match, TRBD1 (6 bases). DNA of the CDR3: TGTGCCAGCAAGGTGGGGGGGCGCTGGGGCAATCAGCCCCAGCATTTT. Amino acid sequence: CASKVGGRWGNQPQHF.